The entry below describes one T cell receptor beta chain. Its antigen is as yet unknown. A read error may produce the germline difference seen at one junction end. The data were obtained in a study of tumor-infiltrating lymphocytes in primary liver carcinoma. Turning to the study itself: Surgical resection was the treatment these patients received for primary liver carcinoma. Study-level results: Tumor-adjacent and tumor-blood pairs shared less of their repertoires than tumor region pairs shared.

The CDR3 is 15 amino acids. The study extracted blood RNA from unsorted whole blood and also extracted germline DNA. No treatment had been given to the patients, who were chronically infected with HBV. From approximately 490 ng total RNA, TCR beta cDNA was generated with a primer in the constant region. A slightly modified ARM-PCR protocol with three nested multiplex PCR rounds produced these TCR beta libraries. Each of the first two PCR rounds ran approximately 9 cycles with TRBV1-TRBV30 forward and C-beta reverse primers. TCRdb analysed the multiplex PCR reads with MiXCR anew, one entry per CDR3 protein. The sample carries 310,000 or so distinct CDR3 sequences, almost 65% recorded once.

The chain combines TRBV12-3 or TRBV12-4 with TRBJ2-1; D gene uncertain. The sample consisted of peripheral blood. The clonotype originates from a man between 35 and 55 years old with primary liver carcinoma and hepatitis B virus infection. The CDR3 is CANSSDPGSYNEQFF. DNA for the CDR3: TGTGCCAACAGTTCAGACCCCGGCTCCTACAATGAGCAGTTCTTC.